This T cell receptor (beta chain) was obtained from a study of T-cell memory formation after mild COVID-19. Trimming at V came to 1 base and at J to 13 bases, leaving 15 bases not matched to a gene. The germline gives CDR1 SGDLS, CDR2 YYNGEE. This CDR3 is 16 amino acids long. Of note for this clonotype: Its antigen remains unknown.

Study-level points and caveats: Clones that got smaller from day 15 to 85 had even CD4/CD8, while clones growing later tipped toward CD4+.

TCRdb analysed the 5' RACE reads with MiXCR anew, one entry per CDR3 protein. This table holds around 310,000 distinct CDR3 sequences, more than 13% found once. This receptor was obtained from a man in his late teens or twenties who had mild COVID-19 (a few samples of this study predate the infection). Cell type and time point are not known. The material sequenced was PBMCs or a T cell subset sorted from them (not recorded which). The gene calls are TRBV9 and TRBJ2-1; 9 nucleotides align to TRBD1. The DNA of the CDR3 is TGTGCCAGCAGCGTACTGGGACAGGGAGTAATGAGAGCCCAGTTCTTC. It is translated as CASSVLGQGVMRAQFF.